Sequencing of this TCR beta chain was carried out in a study of blood T cell repertoires in COVID-19. In the study overall: Whether acute or convalescent, the COVID-19 samples came from the United States, Italy and Spain. From T cells, B-cell-depleted T cells, or PBMCs came the material, which was cDNA or gDNA.

Germline V CDR1 and CDR2: SGHRS, YFSETQ. The CDR3 is made up of 15 amino acids. V lost 5 bases and J lost 7; bases outside the gene matches: 7. As handled by the study authors: From reference gene primer amplification, estimates of nucleated cell counts were derived. Using immunoSEQ multiplex PCR, the repertoire was profiled, and TCRdb retains in-frame clones only, with some absent. V and J calls and clone size are as listed in that table; D and trimming were resolved from the DNA. The table has some 52,000 clones, roughly 88% seen once; the top ten hold over 3%. The sample was peripheral blood. The chain employs TRBV5-1 and TRBJ1-6; 9 bases match TRBD1. The clonotype comes from a human donor in a cohort sampled during active COVID-19. This chain's CDR3 is CASRTSGQGNSPLHF. The CDR3 DNA is TGCGCCAGCAGGACTTCGGGACAGGGAAATTCACCCCTCCACTTT. The whole variable domain, filled in from reference TRBV5-1 and TRBJ1-6, reads KAGVTQTPRYLIKTRGQQVTLSCSPISGHRSVSWYQQTPGQGLQFLFEYFSETQRNKGNFPGRFSGRQFSNSRSEMNVSTLELGDSALYLCASRTSGQGNSPLHFGNGTRLTVT.